Listed below are T cell receptor beta chains from one sample, sequenced in a study of blood T cell repertoires in COVID-19. Assay: immunoSEQ multiplex PCR; the TCRdb copy retains only in-frame clones and omits some. The repertoire holds roughly 150,000 clones, with roughly nine tenths as singletons. Input material: peripheral blood. The receptors were gathered from a human donor in a cohort sampled during active COVID-19. CDR3s include the opening cysteine and the closing phenylalanine or tryptophan. A D gene is named only where the DNA matches it firmly. Clone size, where shown, is once, few, many, or a class for clones that have expanded.

J: TRBJ2-7; V: TRBV5-1; D: -; size: -; DNA: TGCGCCAGCAGCCGAGGCGGGACAGATTCCTACGAGCAGTACTTC; CDR3: CASSRGGTDSYEQYF
J: TRBJ1-1; V: TRBV5-1; D: -; size: once; DNA: TGCGCCAGCAGCTTGGGCCCCTACCGGGCAGGACTCATGAACACTGAAGCTTTCTTT; CDR3: CASSLGPYRAGLMNTEAFF
J: TRBJ2-7; V: TRBV20-1; D: -; size: -; DNA: TGCAGTGCTAGTCCCAAGTTGGGGAGGTCCTACGAGCAGTACTTC; CDR3: CSASPKLGRSYEQYF
J: TRBJ1-1; V: TRBV19; D: -; size: -; DNA: TGTGCCAGCACCCATCCGTCCCGGACAGCCACTGAAGCTTTCTTT; CDR3: CASTHPSRTATEAFF
J: TRBJ2-7; V: TRBV7-8; D: TRBD2; size: once; DNA: TGTGCCAGCAGCTTATGGGCGGGGGATATGGACGAGCAGTACTTC; CDR3: CASSLWAGDMDEQYF
J: TRBJ1-1; V: TRBV5-8; D: TRBD1; size: -; DNA: TGTGCCAGCAGCTCGGCGGGTACAGGGGCTGGTGAAGCTTTCTTT; CDR3: CASSSAGTGAGEAFF
J: TRBJ1-2; V: TRBV21-1; D: -; size: few; DNA: TGTGCCAGCAGCAAAGCGCCCCAGGGGGCGGGTTATGGCTACACCTTC; CDR3: CASSKAPQGAGYGYTF
J: TRBJ1-1; V: TRBV18; D: -; size: -; DNA: TGTGCCAGCTCAATACAGGGCGACACTGAAGCTTTCTTT; CDR3: CASSIQGDTEAFF
J: TRBJ2-3; V: TRBV7-8; D: -; size: -; DNA: TGTGCCAGCAGCGTAATGACAGATACGCAGTATTTT; CDR3: CASSVMTDTQYF
J: TRBJ2-1; V: TRBV11-2; D: -; size: once; DNA: TGTGCCAGCAGCTTTGGCGACTCTGGGTTGGAGCAGTTCTTC; CDR3: CASSFGDSGLEQFF
J: TRBJ2-3; V: TRBV11-3; D: -; size: -; DNA: TGTGCCAGCAGCAGCCGGGTCCGCGAGGGCCAGGTGCAGTATTTT; CDR3: CASSSRVREGQVQYF
J: TRBJ2-1; V: TRBV5-5; D: -; size: few; DNA: TGTGCCAGCAGCTTGGAGCAGGGATTGTTCAATGAGCAGTTCTTC; CDR3: CASSLEQGLFNEQFF
J: TRBJ2-7; V: TRBV7-9; D: TRBD2; size: -; DNA: TGTGCCAGCACATCTAGCGGGAGGGCTTACGAGCAGTACTTC; CDR3: CASTSSGRAYEQYF
J: TRBJ2-7; V: TRBV14; D: -; size: once; DNA: TGTGCCAGCGGGAGGCAGACCTACGAGCAGTACTTC; CDR3: CASGRQTYEQYF
J: TRBJ2-1; V: TRBV6-5; D: TRBD2; size: -; DNA: TGTGCCAGCAGTTACTTGGCTAGCGGGAGCAGCAATGAGCAGTTCTTC; CDR3: CASSYLASGSSNEQFF
J: TRBJ2-7; V: TRBV11-2; D: TRBD1; size: many; DNA: TGTGCCAGCAGCCCGCGGGACAGGGTGACCTACGAGCAGTACTTC; CDR3: CASSPRDRVTYEQYF
J: TRBJ2-5; V: TRBV3-1/TRBV3-2; D: -; size: -; DNA: TGTGCCAGCAGCCAAGAAGTGGGAGAAGAGACCCAGTACTTC; CDR3: CASSQEVGEETQYF
J: TRBJ1-1; V: TRBV10-3; D: -; size: -; DNA: TGTGCCATCAGCCGGGACACCCTGGGGGCTTTCTTT; CDR3: CAISRDTLGAFF
J: TRBJ1-3; V: TRBV11-2; D: -; size: -; DNA: TGTGCCAGCAGCTTCAATTCCGGAAACACCATATATTTT; CDR3: CASSFNSGNTIYF
J: TRBJ1-2; V: TRBV28; D: -; size: -; DNA: TGTGCCAGCAGTTTACAGGGTGGTGGCTACACCTTC; CDR3: CASSLQGGGYTF
J: TRBJ2-6; V: TRBV7-2; D: -; size: -; DNA: TGTGCCAGCAGCTTAGGGAACAGGTGGGGCGGAAGAGGGGCCAACGTCCTGACTTTC; CDR3: CASSLGNRWGGRGANVLTF
J: TRBJ2-1; V: TRBV5-5; D: TRBD1; size: -; DNA: TGTGCCAGCAGCTTGGTGCGACAGGGAATGGGGAATGAGCAGTTCTTC; CDR3: CASSLVRQGMGNEQFF
J: TRBJ1-5; V: TRBV30; D: -; size: few; DNA: TGTGCCTGGAGTCAGGACAGTAGCAATCAGCCCCAGCATTTT; CDR3: CAWSQDSSNQPQHF
J: TRBJ1-3; V: TRBV7-2; D: -; size: -; DNA: TGTGCCAGCAGCTCAGGGGCGGTACTCTCTGGAAACACCATATATTTT; CDR3: CASSSGAVLSGNTIYF
J: TRBJ1-1; V: TRBV7-9; D: -; size: -; DNA: TGTGCCAGCAGCTTAGGAGGGGGGAACACTGAAGCTTTCTTT; CDR3: CASSLGGGNTEAFF
J: TRBJ2-7; V: TRBV6-2/TRBV6-3; D: -; size: -; DNA: TGTGCCAGCAGTTACTCCGAGGGCACGTTGAGCGAGCAGTACTTC; CDR3: CASSYSEGTLSEQYF
J: TRBJ2-7; V: TRBV5-4; D: TRBD2; size: -; DNA: TGTGCCAGCAGCTTGGTGGGACTAGCGGGAGGCGCCTACGAGCAGTACTTC; CDR3: CASSLVGLAGGAYEQYF
J: TRBJ1-6; V: TRBV9; D: TRBD1; size: -; DNA: TGTGCCAGCAGCGCAGAGGGGACAGGGTTTCCTTCACCCCTCCACTTT; CDR3: CASSAEGTGFPSPLHF
J: TRBJ2-1; V: TRBV7-2; D: TRBD2; size: -; DNA: TGTGCCAGCAGCATCGGGACTAGCGGGGGGTACAATGAGCAGTTCTTC; CDR3: CASSIGTSGGYNEQFF
J: TRBJ1-1; V: TRBV2; D: -; size: -; DNA: TGTGCCAGCAGAGACTCCGCAACTCTGTCCACTGAAGCTTTCTTT; CDR3: CASRDSATLSTEAFF
J: TRBJ1-2; V: TRBV28; D: TRBD1; size: -; DNA: TGTGCCAGCAGTTTAAGGGACAGGGACCTGGGGACCTTC; CDR3: CASSLRDRDLGTF
J: TRBJ2-1; V: TRBV5-6; D: TRBD2; size: -; DNA: TGTGCCAGCAGCGCCGGGGGGGTTCTTTACAATGAGCAGTTCTTC; CDR3: CASSAGGVLYNEQFF
J: TRBJ2-2; V: TRBV5-1; D: TRBD1; size: once; DNA: TGCGCCAGCAGCCCGGACAGGGTTCGGAACGGGGAGCTGTTTTTT; CDR3: CASSPDRVRNGELFF
J: TRBJ1-1; V: TRBV28; D: -; size: -; DNA: TGTGCCAGCAGTTTTGTAGCGCGCCCCACTGAAGCTTTCTTT; CDR3: CASSFVARPTEAFF
J: TRBJ2-7; V: TRBV28; D: -; size: -; DNA: TGTGCCAGCAGTATCCCGGACTTTTCAGGCGAGCAGTACTTC; CDR3: CASSIPDFSGEQYF
J: TRBJ1-2; V: TRBV28; D: -; size: -; DNA: TGTGCCAGTAGACTAGCTAGCTATGGCTACACCTTC; CDR3: CASRLASYGYTF
J: TRBJ2-2; V: TRBV18; D: TRBD1; size: -; DNA: TGTGCCAGCACAGGGGAGCAGGGCACCGGGGAGCTGTTTTTT; CDR3: CASTGEQGTGELFF
J: TRBJ1-4; V: TRBV7-8; D: -; size: -; DNA: TGTGCCAGCAGCTCCTGGGGCAGTATGAATGAAAAACTGTTTTTT; CDR3: CASSSWGSMNEKLFF
J: TRBJ2-2; V: TRBV2; D: TRBD2; size: few; DNA: TGTGCCAGCAGTGTAGAACTAGCGGGGAACACCGGGGAGCTGTTTTTT; CDR3: CASSVELAGNTGELFF
J: TRBJ2-2; V: TRBV30; D: TRBD1; size: -; DNA: TGTGCCAGTTACCAGGGACAGATCACCGGGGAGCTGTTTTTT; CDR3: CASYQGQITGELFF
J: TRBJ2-1; V: TRBV3-1/TRBV3-2; D: TRBD2; size: -; DNA: TGTGCCAGCAGCCCCCGACTAGCGGGAGGGCGGAACAATGAGCAGTTCTTC; CDR3: CASSPRLAGGRNNEQFF
J: TRBJ1-1; V: TRBV30; D: TRBD1; size: -; DNA: TGTGCCTGGAGTAGCTGGGACAGGGCCCTGAACACTGAAGCTTTCTTT; CDR3: CAWSSWDRALNTEAFF
J: TRBJ1-2; V: TRBV28; D: -; size: -; DNA: TGTGCCAGCAGTTTCTCAGGGGTCTATGGCTACACCTTC; CDR3: CASSFSGVYGYTF
J: TRBJ1-2; V: TRBV5-1; D: -; size: once; DNA: TGCGCCAGCAGGGTCGATCAGCGTCTAATCTATGGCTACACCTTC; CDR3: CASRVDQRLIYGYTF